Following are 13 T cell receptor beta chains from one sample sequenced in a study of tumor-infiltrating lymphocytes in localized non-small cell lung cancer. The data were produced by immunoSEQ multiplex PCR, yet TCRdb's version contains in-frame clones alone and is incomplete. The sample shows about 4,000 clones, roughly 58% of them seen only once. Source material: uninvolved lung tissue not adjacent to the tumor. The receptor set was obtained from a human donor with non-small cell lung cancer.

The chain is built from TRBV2 and TRBJ2-7; 8 nucleotides line up with TRBD2. Germline CDR1 reads SNHLY; CDR2 reads FYNNEI. The CDR3 is 15 amino acids. The V segment lost 6 bases and the J segment 7 bases; nucleotides outside the gene matches: 14. The DNA for the CDR3 is TGTGCCAGCAGAGCACCGGGACTAGGTCTTTATGAGCAGTACTTC. It is translated as CASRAPGLGLYEQYF.

The gene calls are TRBV5-1 and TRBJ1-4; TRBD1 matches at 11 bases. The germline V gene encodes CDR1 SGHRS and CDR2 YFSETQ. The junction had 7 bases not matched to a gene; V was cut back by 2 bases and J by 4 bases. This CDR3 region has 17 residues. The CDR3 bases are TGCGCCAGCAGCTTTGGACAGGGGGCTCTAGGTAATGAAAAACTGTTTTTT. Translating it yields CASSFGQGALGNEKLFF.

The chain uses TRBV6-1 and TRBJ1-1; D uncertain. This CDR3 spans 14 amino acids. V was cut by 2 bases and J by 1 base, with 8 bases left in between. In germline, CDR1 is MNHNS, CDR2 SASEGT. This chain's CDR3 is CASSELRANTEAFF. CDR3 sequence (DNA): TGTGCCAGCAGTGAACTTAGGGCGAACACTGAAGCTTTCTTT.

This clone occurred once. The V call is TRBV9, the J call TRBJ2-1; D uncertain. Trimming took off 4 bases at V and 6 bases at J, with 17 bases between the two ends. There are 15 residues in the CDR3. Germline V gene data show CDR1 as SGDLS and CDR2 as YYNGEE. The CDR3: CASSPYESPLNEQFF. In nucleotides, the CDR3 is TGTGCCAGCAGCCCCTATGAGTCTCCCCTCAATGAGCAGTTCTTC.

The rearrangement uses TRBV29-1 and TRBJ2-1, with D hard to call. The V end was cut by 4 bases, the J end by 6 bases, with 10 bases between. The CDR3 loop spans 12 amino acids. Germline values: CDR1 SQVTM, CDR2 ANQGSEA. CDR3 in DNA: TGCAGCGTTGCGGCCAATTCCAATGAGCAGTTCTTC. It yields the protein CSVAANSNEQFF.

A note on this clone: One end of the junction does not line up with germline, which may come from a read error. The chain recombines TRBV29-1 with TRBJ1-2; 10 bases align to TRBD1. The CDR3 covers 19 residues. The germline gives CDR1 SQVTM, CDR2 ANQGSEA. The CDR3 DNA is TGCAGCGTGGAAGCCATTGAGGGACAGGGGATCTTCTCCTTCTATGGCTACACCTTC. Its protein is CSVEAIEGQGIFSFYGYTF.

Only a few counts were recorded for this clone. The genes are TRBV4-2 and TRBJ2-7; D gene unclear. Trimming took 2 bases from V and 5 from J, leaving 7 bases between them. CDR1 and CDR2 (germline): LGHNA, YNFKEQ. CDR3 size: 12 residues. In DNA form, the CDR3 reads TGTGCCAGCAGCCAATTAAGCGACGAGCAGTACTTC. Residues: CASSQLSDEQYF.

The chain links TRBV9 to TRBJ2-3; 9 bases map to TRBD2. The CDR3 consists of 16 residues. Looked up from germline, CDR1 is SGDLS and CDR2 is YYNGEE. Losses at the gene ends were 0 bases for V and 3 bases for J; bases not matched to a gene: 5. The CDR3 bases are TGTGCCAGCAGCGTAGGAAATAGCGGGAGTACAGATACGCAGTATTTT. The encoded protein is CASSVGNSGSTDTQYF.

This clone occurred a few times. The CDR3 is CASSLSQGTAYNEQFF. CDR3 DNA: TGTGCCAGCAGCTTAAGCCAGGGGACCGCTTACAATGAGCAGTTCTTC. V gene TRBV7-2 combines with J gene TRBJ2-1; D is perhaps TRBD1 (6 bases). Germline CDR1 reads SGHTA; CDR2 reads FQGNSA. Trimming pared 2 bases from V and 4 bases from J, leaving 15 bases between. The length of the CDR3 is 16 residues.

V usage is TRBV28 and J usage is TRBJ1-1, with 7 bases matching TRBD1. J lost 5 bases, V lost 2 bases, and 8 bases had no gene match. Germline CDR1 MDHEN, CDR2 SYDVKM. The CDR3 contains 15 residues. The CDR3 nucleotides read TGTGCCAGCAGTTTAGTCGTGTCAGGGGGGACTGAAGCTTTCTTT. It yields the protein CASSLVVSGGTEAFF. The whole variable domain, filled in from reference TRBV28 and TRBJ1-1, reads DVKVTQSSRYLVKRTGEKVFLECVQDMDHENMFWYRQDPGLGLRLIYFSYDVKMKEKGDIPEGYSVSREKKERFSLILESASTNQTSMYLCASSLVVSGGTEAFFGQGTRLTVV.

The chain uses TRBV7-6 and TRBJ2-7; D perhaps matches TRBD2 (5 bases). V shed 5 bases and J shed 6 bases, with 14 bases lying between them. CDR3 length: 13 amino acids. CDR1 and CDR2 (germline): SGHVS, FNYEAQ. CDR3 coding DNA: TGTGCCAGCAGCCCCAAGCGGTACGGCGAGCAGTACTTC. It yields the protein CASSPKRYGEQYF.

The chain carries TRBV25-1 and TRBJ2-5; TRBD1 agrees at 7 bases. This CDR3 spans 15 amino acids. V trimming: 3 bases; J trimming: 5 bases; junction bases outside the gene matches: 9. Germline V gene lookup returns CDR1 MGHDK and CDR2 SYGVNS. The CDR3 protein is CASSDRDSTLETQYF. The DNA of the CDR3 is TGTGCCAGCAGTGACCGGGACAGCACTTTGGAGACCCAGTACTTC.

The V call is TRBV15, the J call TRBJ2-7; possible D gene TRBD2, 7 bases. V lost 3 bases to trimming and J lost 4 bases, with 16 bases between them. CDR3 length: 15 residues. The germline gives CDR1 LNHNV, CDR2 YYDKDF (reference sequence). The CDR3 coding sequence is TGTGCCACCAGCAGCGGGGGGCAGGGGATGTACGAGCAGTACTTC. This gives the protein CATSSGGQGMYEQYF.